Here is one T cell receptor (beta chain) with its context. This CDR3 is 14 amino acids long. Trimming pared 2 bases from V and 5 bases from J, leaving 12 bases between. CDR1 PRHDT and CDR2 FYEKMQ come from the germline V gene (reference sequence). The data originate from a study of OX40 agonist ivuxolimab in advanced cancers. Whole-study context: Clinicians treated patients with ivuxolimab, an agonistic anti-OX40 (CD134) antibody.

The table came from immunoSEQ multiplex PCR; TCRdb's copy has only in-frame clones and leaves some out. Of roughly 17,000 clones in the sample, more than 75% are singletons; the top ten hold roughly 14%. The J gene is TRBJ1-1, the V gene TRBV13; no clear D gene. The source was CD4+ or CD8+ T cells sorted from blood, collected in a trial of the OX40 agonist ivuxolimab. This clonotype was obtained from an adult with an advanced solid tumor such as melanoma, head and neck, liver or kidney cancer. The CDR3 region is CASSLSTLGTEAFF. DNA for the CDR3: TGTGCCAGCAGCTTATCAACACTGGGGACTGAAGCTTTCTTT.